This T cell receptor beta chain derives from a study of PD-1 blockade in mismatch repair-deficient tumors. Study-wide background: Patients had 12 mismatch repair-deficient cancer types, all previously treated and progressing. General study findings and limits: Tumor-resident clones, often absent from pretreatment blood, expanded after pembrolizumab and then contracted.

The TCR-sequenced patients were a few responders to pembrolizumab. V shed 3 bases and J 4 bases; nucleotides not matched to a gene: 5. The CDR3 consists of 15 residues. Germline V lookup: CDR1 MDHEN, CDR2 SYDVKM. A remark on this clone: Antigen unknown.

Sequencing used immunoSEQ multiplex PCR; TCRdb keeps in-frame clones, though not all of them. The repertoire holds about 130,000 clones, with roughly 86% as singletons. The rearrangement links TRBV28 to TRBJ2-1, with 8 nucleotides matching TRBD1. This TCR came from an adult with mismatch repair-deficient cancer. Sequenced material: peripheral blood, taken approximately 72 weeks after starting pembrolizumab. CDR3 nucleotide sequence: TGTGCCAGCAGTTTGCTAGGGACAGGTTACAATGAGCAGTTCTTC. This gives the protein CASSLLGTGYNEQFF.